The T cell receptor beta chain described here comes from a study of T-cell memory formation after mild COVID-19. Overall study results and limits: Most CD4+ clones that shrank were in CM and EM, while CD8+ ones turned up in EMRA.

On this clonotype itself: The target antigen is unknown.

The germline V gene encodes CDR1 LGHNA and CDR2 YSLEER. V lost 4 bases and J lost 9, with 16 bases in between. The CDR3 covers 13 residues. One entry per CDR3 protein results from TCRdb running MiXCR on the 5' RACE reads. The sample lists some 490,000 distinct CDR3 sequences, around a sixth seen once, with 10% to 15% in the top ten. This sequence was found in an adult woman who had mild COVID-19 (a few samples of this study predate the infection). Cell type and time point are not known. This rearrangement joins TRBV4-3 to TRBJ2-7, with D perhaps matching TRBD1 (5 bases). Sequencing input: PBMCs or a T cell subset sorted from them (not recorded which). The CDR3 loop is CASSLGPSAWQYF. CDR3 nucleotides: TGCGCCAGCAGCCTGGGGCCCTCCGCGTGGCAGTACTTC.